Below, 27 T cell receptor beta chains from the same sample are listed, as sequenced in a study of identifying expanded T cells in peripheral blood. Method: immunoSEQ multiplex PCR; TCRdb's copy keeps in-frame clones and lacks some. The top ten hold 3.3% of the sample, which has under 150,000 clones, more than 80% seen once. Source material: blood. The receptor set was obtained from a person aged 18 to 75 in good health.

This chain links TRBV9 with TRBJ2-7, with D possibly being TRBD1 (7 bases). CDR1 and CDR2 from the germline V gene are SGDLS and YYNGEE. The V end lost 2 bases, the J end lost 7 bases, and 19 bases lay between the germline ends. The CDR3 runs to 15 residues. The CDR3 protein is CASSVGTGAREEQYF. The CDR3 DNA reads TGTGCCAGCAGCGTGGGAACAGGGGCGCGGGAAGAGCAGTACTTC.

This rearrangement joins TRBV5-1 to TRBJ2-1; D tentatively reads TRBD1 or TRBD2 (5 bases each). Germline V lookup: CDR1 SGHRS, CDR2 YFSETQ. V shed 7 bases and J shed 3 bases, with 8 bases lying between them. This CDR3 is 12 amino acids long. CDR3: CASWDGYNEQFF. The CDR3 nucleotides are TGCGCCAGCTGGGACGGCTACAATGAGCAGTTCTTC. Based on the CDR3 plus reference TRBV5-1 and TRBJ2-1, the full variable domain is KAGVTQTPRYLIKTRGQQVTLSCSPISGHRSVSWYQQTPGQGLQFLFEYFSETQRNKGNFPGRFSGRQFSNSRSEMNVSTLELGDSALYLCASWDGYNEQFFGPGTRLTVL.

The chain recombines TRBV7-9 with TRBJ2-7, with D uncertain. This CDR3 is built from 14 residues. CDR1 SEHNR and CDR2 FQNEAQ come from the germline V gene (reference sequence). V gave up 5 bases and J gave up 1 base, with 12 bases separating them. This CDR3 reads CASSSAGPSYEQYF. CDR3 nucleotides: TGTGCCAGCAGCAGCGCCGGGCCGTCCTACGAGCAGTACTTC.

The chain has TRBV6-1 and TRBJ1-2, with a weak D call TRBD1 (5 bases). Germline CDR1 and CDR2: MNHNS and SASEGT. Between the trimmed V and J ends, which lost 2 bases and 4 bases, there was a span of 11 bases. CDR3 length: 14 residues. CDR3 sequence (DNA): TGTGCCAGCAGTGAAAGGAGGGGAAGCTATGGCTACACCTTC. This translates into CASSERRGSYGYTF.

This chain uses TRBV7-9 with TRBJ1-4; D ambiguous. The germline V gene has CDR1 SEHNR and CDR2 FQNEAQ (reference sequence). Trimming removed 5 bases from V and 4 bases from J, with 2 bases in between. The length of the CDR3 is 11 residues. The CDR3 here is CASSNNEKLFF. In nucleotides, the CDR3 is TGTGCCAGCAGCAATAATGAAAAACTGTTTTTT.

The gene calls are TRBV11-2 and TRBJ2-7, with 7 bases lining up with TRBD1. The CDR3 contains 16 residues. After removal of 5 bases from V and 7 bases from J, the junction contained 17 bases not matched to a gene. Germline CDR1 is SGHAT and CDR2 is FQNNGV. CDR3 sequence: CASSLLDRPIRGEQYF. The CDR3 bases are TGTGCCAGCAGCCTCCTGGACAGGCCAATCAGGGGGGAGCAGTACTTC.

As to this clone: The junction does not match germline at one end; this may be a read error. The CDR3 is CASSRHLNIEAFF. The CDR3 DNA follows: TGTGCCAGCAGCCGACACCTTAACATTGAAGCTTTCTTT. The chain carries TRBV6-5 and TRBJ1-1; D is unclear. CDR3 length: 13 residues. Germline V gene data show CDR1 as MNHEY and CDR2 as SVGAGI.

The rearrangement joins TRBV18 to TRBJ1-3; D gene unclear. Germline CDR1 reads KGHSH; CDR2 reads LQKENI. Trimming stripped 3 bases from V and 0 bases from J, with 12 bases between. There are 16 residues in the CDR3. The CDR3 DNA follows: TGTGCCAGCTCACCCTCGCTCCGTGCCTCTGGAAACACCATATATTTT. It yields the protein CASSPSLRASGNTIYF. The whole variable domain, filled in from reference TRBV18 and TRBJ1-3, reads NAGVMQNPRHLVRRRGQEARLRCSPMKGHSHVYWYRQLPEEGLKFMVYLQKENIIDESGMPKERFSAEFPKEGPSILRIQQVVRGDSAAYFCASSPSLRASGNTIYFGEGSWLTVV.

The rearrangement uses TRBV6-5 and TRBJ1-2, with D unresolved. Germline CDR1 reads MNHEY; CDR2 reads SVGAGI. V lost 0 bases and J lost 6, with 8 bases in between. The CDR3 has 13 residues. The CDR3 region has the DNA TGTGCCAGCAGTTACTCGATAGGGAATGGCTACACCTTC. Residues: CASSYSIGNGYTF.

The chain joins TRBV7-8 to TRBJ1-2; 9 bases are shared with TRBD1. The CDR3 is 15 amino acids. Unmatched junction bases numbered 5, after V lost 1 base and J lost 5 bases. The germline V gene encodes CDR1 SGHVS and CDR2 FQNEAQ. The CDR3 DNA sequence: TGTGCCAGCAGCTTAGGGCCGGGACAGGGTTATGGCTACACCTTC. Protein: CASSLGPGQGYGYTF.

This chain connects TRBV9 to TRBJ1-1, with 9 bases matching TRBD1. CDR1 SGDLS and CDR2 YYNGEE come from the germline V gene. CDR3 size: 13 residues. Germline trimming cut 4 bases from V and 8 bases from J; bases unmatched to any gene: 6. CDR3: CASSPWTGVEAFF. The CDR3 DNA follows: TGTGCCAGCAGCCCATGGACAGGGGTGGAAGCTTTCTTT.

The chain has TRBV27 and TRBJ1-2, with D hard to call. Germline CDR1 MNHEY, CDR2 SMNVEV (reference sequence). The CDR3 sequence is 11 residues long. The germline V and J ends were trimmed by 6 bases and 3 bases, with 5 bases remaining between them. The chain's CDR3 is CASSGDYGYTF. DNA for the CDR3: TGTGCCAGCAGCGGGGACTATGGCTACACCTTC.

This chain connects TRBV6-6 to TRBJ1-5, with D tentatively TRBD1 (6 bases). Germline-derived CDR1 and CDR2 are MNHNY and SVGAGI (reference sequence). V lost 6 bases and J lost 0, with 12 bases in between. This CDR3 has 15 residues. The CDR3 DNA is TGTGCCAGCAGCTCCACAGGGTATAGCAATCAGCCCCAGCATTTT. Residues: CASSSTGYSNQPQHF.

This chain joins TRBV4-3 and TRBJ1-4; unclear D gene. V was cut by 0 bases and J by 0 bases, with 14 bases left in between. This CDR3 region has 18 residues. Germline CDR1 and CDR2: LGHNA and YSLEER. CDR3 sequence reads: CASSQDLGSLSTNEKLFF. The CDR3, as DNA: TGCGCCAGCAGCCAAGATTTGGGCAGTCTCTCAACTAATGAAAAACTGTTTTTT.

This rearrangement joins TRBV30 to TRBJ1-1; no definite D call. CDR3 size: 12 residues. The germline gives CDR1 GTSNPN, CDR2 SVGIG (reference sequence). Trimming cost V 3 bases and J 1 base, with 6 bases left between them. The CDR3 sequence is CAWRSGNTEAFF. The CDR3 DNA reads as TGTGCCTGGAGAAGTGGGAACACTGAAGCTTTCTTT.

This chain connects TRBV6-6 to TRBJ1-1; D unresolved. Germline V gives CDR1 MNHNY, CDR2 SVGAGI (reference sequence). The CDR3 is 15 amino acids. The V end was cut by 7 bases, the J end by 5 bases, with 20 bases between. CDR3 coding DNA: TGTGCCAGCATCTACGAAATGGGGTGGAGGACTGAAGCTTTCTTT. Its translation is CASIYEMGWRTEAFF.

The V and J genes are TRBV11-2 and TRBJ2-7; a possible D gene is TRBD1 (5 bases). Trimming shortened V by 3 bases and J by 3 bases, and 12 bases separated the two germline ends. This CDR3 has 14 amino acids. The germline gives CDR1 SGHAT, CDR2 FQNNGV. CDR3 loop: CASSFADSLYEQYF. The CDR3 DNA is TGTGCCAGCAGCTTCGCCGACAGCCTCTACGAGCAGTACTTC.

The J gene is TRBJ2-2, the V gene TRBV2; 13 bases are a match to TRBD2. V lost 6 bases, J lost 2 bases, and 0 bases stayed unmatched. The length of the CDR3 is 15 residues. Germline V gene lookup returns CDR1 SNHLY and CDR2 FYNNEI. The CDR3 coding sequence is TGTGCCAGCAGGGGACTAGCGGGAAACACCGGGGAGCTGTTTTTT. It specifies CASRGLAGNTGELFF. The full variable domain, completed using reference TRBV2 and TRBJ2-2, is EPEVTQTPSHQVTQMGQEVILRCVPISNHLYFYWYRQILGQKVEFLVSFYNNEISEKSEIFDDQFSVERPDGSNFTLKIRSTKLEDSAMYFCASRGLAGNTGELFFGEGSRLTVL.

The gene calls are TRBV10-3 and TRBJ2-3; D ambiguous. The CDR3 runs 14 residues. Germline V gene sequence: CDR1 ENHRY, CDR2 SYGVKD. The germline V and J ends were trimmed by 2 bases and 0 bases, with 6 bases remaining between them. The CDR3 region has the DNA TGTGCCATCAGTGAGATTGACAGCACAGATACGCAGTATTTT. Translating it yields CAISEIDSTDTQYF.

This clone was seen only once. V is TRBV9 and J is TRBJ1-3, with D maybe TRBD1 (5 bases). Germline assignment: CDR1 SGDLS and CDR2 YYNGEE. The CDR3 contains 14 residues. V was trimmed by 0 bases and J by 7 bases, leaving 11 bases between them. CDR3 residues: CASSVDGTGNTIYF. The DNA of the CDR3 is TGTGCCAGCAGCGTAGACGGGACGGGGAACACCATATATTTT.

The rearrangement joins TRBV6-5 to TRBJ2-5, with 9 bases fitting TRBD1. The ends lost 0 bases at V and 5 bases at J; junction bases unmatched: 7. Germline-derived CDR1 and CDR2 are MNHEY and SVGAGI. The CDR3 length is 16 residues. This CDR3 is CASSYSGQGNGETQYF. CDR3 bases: TGTGCCAGCAGTTACTCGGGACAGGGCAATGGGGAGACCCAGTACTTC.

The CDR3 spells CASSELGQGHEQYF. DNA for the CDR3: TGTGCCAGCAGTGAACTGGGACAGGGTCACGAGCAGTACTTC. The rearrangement links TRBV25-1 to TRBJ2-7; 9 bases are shared with TRBD1. CDR1 MGHDK and CDR2 SYGVNS come from the germline V gene. V shed 2 bases and J 5 bases; nucleotides not matched to a gene: 4. This CDR3 contains 14 residues.

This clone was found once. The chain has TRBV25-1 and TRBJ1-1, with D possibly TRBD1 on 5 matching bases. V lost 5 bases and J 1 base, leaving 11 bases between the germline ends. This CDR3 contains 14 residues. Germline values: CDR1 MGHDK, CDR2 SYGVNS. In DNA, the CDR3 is TGTGCCAGCAGTTTAAGACAGCCGAACACTGAAGCTTTCTTT. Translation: CASSLRQPNTEAFF.

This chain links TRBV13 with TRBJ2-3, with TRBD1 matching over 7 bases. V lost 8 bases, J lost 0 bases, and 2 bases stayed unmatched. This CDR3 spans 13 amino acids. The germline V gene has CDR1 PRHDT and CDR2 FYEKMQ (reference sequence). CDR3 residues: CASRQGSTDTQYF. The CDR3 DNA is TGTGCCAGCCGACAGGGTAGCACAGATACGCAGTATTTT.

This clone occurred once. This chain's CDR3 is CASSQSRGDTQYF. DNA for the CDR3: TGCGCCAGCAGCCAAAGCCGGGGAGATACGCAGTATTTT. This rearrangement joins TRBV4-1 to TRBJ2-3; tentative D call: TRBD2 (5 bases). Looked up from germline, CDR1 is MGHRA and CDR2 is YSYEKL. Trimming removed 2 bases at V and 5 bases at J, with 8 bases between. CDR3 length: 13 residues.

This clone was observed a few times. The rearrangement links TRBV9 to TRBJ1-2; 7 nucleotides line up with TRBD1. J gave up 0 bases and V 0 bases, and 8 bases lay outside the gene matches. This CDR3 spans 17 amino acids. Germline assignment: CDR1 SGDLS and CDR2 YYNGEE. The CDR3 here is CASSVGGDRASNYGYTF. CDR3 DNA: TGTGCCAGCAGCGTAGGTGGGGACAGAGCTTCTAACTATGGCTACACCTTC. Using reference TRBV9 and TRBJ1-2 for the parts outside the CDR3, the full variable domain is DSGVTQTPKHLITATGQRVTLRCSPRSGDLSVYWYQQSLDQGLQFLIQYYNGEERAKGNILERFSAQQFPDLHSELNLSSLELGDSALYFCASSVGGDRASNYGYTFGSGTRLTVV.

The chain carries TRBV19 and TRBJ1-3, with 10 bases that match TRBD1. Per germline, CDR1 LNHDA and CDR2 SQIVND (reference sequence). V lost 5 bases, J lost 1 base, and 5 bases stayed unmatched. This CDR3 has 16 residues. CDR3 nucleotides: TGTGCCAGTAGTCCGACAGGGGGCAGTTCTGGAAACACCATATATTTT. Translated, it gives CASSPTGGSSGNTIYF.